This is a list of T cell receptor beta chains from one sample in a study of cytomegalovirus exposure and HLA in healthy donors. TCRdb's copy holds only in-frame clones and misses some; the assay was immunoSEQ multiplex PCR. The data show 75,000 or so clones, 66% seen once. Sequenced sample: PBMCs. The receptors here all came from a man aged 35 to 55 in good health and CMV-seropositive. Each CDR3 is given with its conserved first and last residue. A D gene is named only where the DNA matches it firmly. Clone size is not always given. Where it is, it says once, few, many or a class for expanded clones.

TRBJ2-5 TRBV18 TRBD1 NA CASSRSRGETQYF TGTGCCAGCTCACGAAGCAGGGGGGAGACCCAGTACTTC
TRBJ2-7 TRBV29-1 NA few CSVTVGLSYEQYF TGCAGCGTTACGGTGGGCCTCTCCTACGAGCAGTACTTC
TRBJ1-6 TRBV30 TRBD1 once CAWSVRDRANSPLHF TGTGCCTGGAGTGTCCGAGACAGGGCAAATTCACCCCTCCACTTT
TRBJ1-1 TRBV30 NA NA CAWSAAGYTEAFF TGTGCCTGGAGTGCCGCAGGATACACTGAAGCTTTCTTT
TRBJ2-1 TRBV10-3 NA NA CAIGYNGGNEQFF TGTGCCATCGGATACAACGGCGGCAATGAGCAGTTCTTC
TRBJ1-5 TRBV18 NA NA CASSPAGGQPQHF TGTGCCAGCTCACCGGCGGGAGGTCAGCCCCAGCATTTT
TRBJ2-1 TRBV7-2 TRBD2 few CASSLGGLAYDEQFF TGTGCCAGCAGCTTAGGAGGACTAGCGTACGATGAGCAGTTCTTC
TRBJ1-6 TRBV4-1 NA many CASSLTGSMVALHF TGCGCCAGCAGCCTGACAGGTTCTATGGTGGCCCTCCACTTT
TRBJ2-5 TRBV5-5 TRBD1 few CASSSGQGQAPLETQYF TGTGCCAGCAGCTCCGGACAGGGACAGGCCCCTTTAGAGACCCAGTACTTC
TRBJ2-5 TRBV6-1 TRBD2 NA CASSELGLAAMMDF TGTGCCAGCAGTGAACTTGGACTAGCGGCGATGATGGACTTC
TRBJ1-1 TRBV7-9 NA few CASSPLDTEAFF TGTGCCAGCAGCCCCCTTGACACTGAAGCTTTCTTT
TRBJ2-5 TRBV6-1 NA NA CASSVGVQETQYF TGTGCCAGCAGTGTCGGGGTTCAAGAGACCCAGTACTTC
TRBJ2-7 TRBV21-1 NA NA CATSLDSTGAKSYEQYF TGTGCCACCTCCCTCGACAGTACCGGAGCAAAGTCGTACGAGCAGTACTTC
TRBJ1-4 TRBV6-1 TRBD1 NA CASSEYRGNEKLFF TGTGCCAGCAGTGAATACAGGGGTAACGAAAAACTGTTTTTT
TRBJ1-5 TRBV14 TRBD1 NA CASSQGQGNQPQHF TGTGCCAGCAGCCAAGGACAGGGGAATCAGCCCCAGCATTTT
TRBJ2-1 TRBV28 TRBD2 NA CASTKWVAGPSYNEQFF TGTGCCAGCACGAAATGGGTAGCGGGCCCCTCCTACAATGAGCAGTTCTTC
TRBJ2-3 TRBV5-8 NA once CASSSRALGTQYF TGTGCCAGCAGCTCGCGCGCTCTTGGTACGCAGTATTTT
TRBJ1-1 TRBV2 TRBD1 NA CASRDKTGYTGTEAFF TGTGCCAGCAGAGATAAGACAGGGTATACGGGCACTGAAGCTTTCTTT
TRBJ2-1 TRBV12-5 NA NA CASLLRDEQFF TGTGCTAGTCTTCTACGAGATGAGCAGTTCTTC
TRBJ2-2 TRBV5-4 NA NA CASSLLVSGELFF TGTGCCAGCAGCCTCCTAGTGTCCGGGGAGCTGTTTTTT
TRBJ2-5 TRBV2 NA NA CASSVGETQYF TGTGCCAGCAGTGTCGGGGAGACCCAGTACTTC
TRBJ2-1 TRBV7-9 TRBD1 NA CASSPRQGHEQFF TGTGCCAGCAGCCCCAGACAGGGACACGAGCAGTTCTTC
TRBJ2-6 TRBV27 TRBD1 NA CASSPGQGLSGANVLTF TGTGCCAGCAGTCCGGGACAGGGGCTCTCTGGGGCCAACGTCCTGACTTTC
TRBJ2-7 TRBV6-5 TRBD1 once CASRKGAPGYEQYF TGTGCCAGCAGAAAGGGGGCCCCCGGCTACGAGCAGTACTTC
TRBJ2-2 TRBV9 NA NA CASSVVTGSGELFF TGTGCCAGCAGCGTAGTCACGGGTTCGGGGGAGCTGTTTTTT
TRBJ1-2 TRBV30 NA NA CAWSGTTAHYGYTF TGTGCCTGGAGTGGAACGACAGCGCACTATGGCTACACCTTC
TRBJ1-5 TRBV5-5 NA NA CASSRGTSTFDQPQHF TGTGCCAGCAGCCGAGGGACATCTACCTTCGATCAGCCCCAGCATTTT
TRBJ2-1 TRBV2 TRBD2 few CASSQRGGDEQFF TGTGCCAGCAGCCAGCGGGGGGGCGATGAGCAGTTCTTC
TRBJ1-6 TRBV28 TRBD1 NA CASSSVTGGSPLHF TGTGCCAGCAGTTCGGTGACAGGGGGGTCACCCCTCCACTTT
TRBJ2-5 TRBV6-5 TRBD1 few CASAPGQQETQYF TGTGCCAGCGCACCGGGACAGCAAGAGACCCAGTACTTC
TRBJ2-1 TRBV7-9 TRBD2 NA CASSSQLAGGYNEQFF TGTGCCAGCAGCTCACAACTAGCGGGGGGTTACAATGAGCAGTTCTTC
TRBJ1-1 TRBV28 NA NA CASRRTARVEAFF TGTGCCAGCAGACGGACAGCTAGAGTTGAAGCTTTCTTT
TRBJ1-2 TRBV25-1 NA NA CASSEFSGGANYGYTF TGTGCCAGCAGTGAATTTTCGGGGGGCGCGAACTATGGCTACACCTTC
TRBJ2-7 TRBV9 TRBD1 NA CASSTGTGGYEQYF TGTGCCAGCAGCACCGGGACAGGGGGCTACGAGCAGTACTTC
TRBJ1-2 TRBV28 TRBD1 NA CASSFSQGARGYTF TGTGCCAGCAGTTTTAGTCAGGGGGCCAGAGGCTACACCTTC
TRBJ1-1 TRBV19 NA NA CASQFGRNTEAFF TGTGCCAGTCAATTTGGGCGGAACACTGAAGCTTTCTTT
TRBJ2-5 TRBV7-2 NA NA CASSLDRGFEETQYF TGTGCCAGCAGCTTAGATCGGGGTTTCGAAGAGACCCAGTACTTC
TRBJ2-5 TRBV9 NA NA CASNPWGEYQEAQYF TGTGCCAGCAACCCATGGGGGGAGTACCAAGAGGCCCAGTACTTC
TRBJ1-4 TRBV6-1 NA few CASRIQGIEKLFF TGTGCCAGCAGGATACAGGGTATAGAAAAACTGTTTTTT
TRBJ2-6 TRBV27 TRBD1 NA CASKMARGQPSGANVLTF TGTGCCAGCAAGATGGCCAGGGGGCAGCCCTCTGGGGCCAACGTCCTGACTTTC
TRBJ2-5 TRBV5-1 TRBD2 NA CASSSSGGQTETQYF TGCGCCAGCAGCAGCAGCGGGGGGCAAACGGAGACCCAGTACTTC
TRBJ2-2 TRBV5-1 TRBD2 NA CASSLRPSSGGPNTGELFF TGCGCCAGCAGCTTAAGGCCTTCTAGCGGGGGGCCGAACACCGGGGAGCTGTTTTTT
TRBJ1-1 TRBV6-5 NA NA CASSYGRGTEAFF TGTGCCAGCAGTTACGGAAGGGGCACTGAAGCTTTCTTT
TRBJ2-7 TRBV4-2 TRBD1 NA CASSPDRDSYEQYF TGTGCCAGCAGCCCGGACAGGGACTCCTACGAGCAGTACTTC
TRBJ2-1 TRBV5-1 TRBD1 NA CASSLVQGAGYNEQFF TGCGCCAGCAGCTTGGTTCAGGGGGCAGGCTACAATGAGCAGTTCTTC
TRBJ2-4 TRBV5-1 NA NA CASSRQGLAKNIQYF TGCGCCAGCAGCCGTCAGGGTTTAGCCAAAAACATTCAGTACTTC
TRBJ2-3 TRBV5-4 NA NA CASSHTDTQYF TGTGCCAGCAGCCATACAGATACGCAGTATTTT
TRBJ1-1 TRBV6-6 NA NA CATGATNTEAFF TGTGCCACCGGTGCCACGAACACTGAAGCTTTCTTT
TRBJ2-3 TRBV30 NA NA CAWSLGGSDTQYF TGTGCCTGGAGTCTCGGGGGATCAGATACGCAGTATTTT
TRBJ2-3 TRBV11-2 NA medium-sized CASSFGGRDTQYF TGTGCCAGCAGCTTCGGGGGGCGGGATACGCAGTATTTT
TRBJ2-3 TRBV7-3 NA NA CASSFTPSTDTQYF TGTGCCAGCAGCTTTACACCAAGCACAGATACGCAGTATTTT
TRBJ2-7 TRBV5-1 TRBD2 NA CASSGTSGGWEQYF TGCGCCAGCAGCGGGACTAGCGGGGGGTGGGAGCAGTACTTC